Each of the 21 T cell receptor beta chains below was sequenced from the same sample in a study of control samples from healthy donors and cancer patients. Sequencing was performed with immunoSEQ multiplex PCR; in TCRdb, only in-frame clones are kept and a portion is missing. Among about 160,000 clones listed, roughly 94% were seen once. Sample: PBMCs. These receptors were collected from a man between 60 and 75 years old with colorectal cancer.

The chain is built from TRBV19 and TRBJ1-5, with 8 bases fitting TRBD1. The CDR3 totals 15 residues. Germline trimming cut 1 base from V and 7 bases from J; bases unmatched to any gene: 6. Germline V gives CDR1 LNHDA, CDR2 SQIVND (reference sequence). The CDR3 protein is CASSIVGDRLQPQHF. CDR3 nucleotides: TGTGCCAGTAGTATAGTCGGGGACAGGCTCCAGCCCCAGCATTTT.

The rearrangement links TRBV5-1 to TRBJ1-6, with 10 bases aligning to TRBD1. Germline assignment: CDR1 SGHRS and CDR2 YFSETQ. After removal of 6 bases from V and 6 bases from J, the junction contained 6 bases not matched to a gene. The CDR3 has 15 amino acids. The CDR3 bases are TGCGCCAGCACCCCGGGACAGGGGAGTAATTCACCCCTCCACTTT. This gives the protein CASTPGQGSNSPLHF.

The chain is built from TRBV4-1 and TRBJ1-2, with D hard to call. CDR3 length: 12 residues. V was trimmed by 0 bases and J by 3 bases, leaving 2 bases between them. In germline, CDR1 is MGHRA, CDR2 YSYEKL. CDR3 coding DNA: TGCGCCAGCAGCCAAGAAGACTATGGCTACACCTTC. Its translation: CASSQEDYGYTF.

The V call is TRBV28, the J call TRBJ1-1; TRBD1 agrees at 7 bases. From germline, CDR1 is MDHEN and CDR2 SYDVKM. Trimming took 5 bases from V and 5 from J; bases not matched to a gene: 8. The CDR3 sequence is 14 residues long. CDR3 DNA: TGTGCCAGCAGTACATCACAGGGGTTGACTGAAGCTTTCTTT. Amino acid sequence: CASSTSQGLTEAFF.

This CDR3 is CASSQDNSYEQYF. CDR3 coding DNA: TGCGCCAGCAGCCAAGATAACAGCTACGAGCAGTACTTC. The rearrangement joins TRBV4-1 to TRBJ2-7; D ambiguous. The germline CDR1 and CDR2 sequences are MGHRA and YSYEKL. CDR3 length: 13 amino acids. The V and J ends lost 0 bases and 3 bases respectively, with 6 bases between them.

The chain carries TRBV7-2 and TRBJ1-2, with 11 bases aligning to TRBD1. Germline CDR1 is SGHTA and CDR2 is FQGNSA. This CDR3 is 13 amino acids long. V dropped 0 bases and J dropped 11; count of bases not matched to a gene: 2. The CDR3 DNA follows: TGTGCCAGCAGCTTAGCCGGACAGGGGGCTTACACCTTC. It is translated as CASSLAGQGAYTF.

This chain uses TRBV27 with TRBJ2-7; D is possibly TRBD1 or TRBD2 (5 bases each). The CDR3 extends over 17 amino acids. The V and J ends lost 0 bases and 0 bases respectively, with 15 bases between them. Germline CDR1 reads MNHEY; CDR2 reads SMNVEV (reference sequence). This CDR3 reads CASSLSIGDGPSYEQYF. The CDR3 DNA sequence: TGTGCCAGCAGTTTATCGATAGGGGACGGACCCTCCTACGAGCAGTACTTC.

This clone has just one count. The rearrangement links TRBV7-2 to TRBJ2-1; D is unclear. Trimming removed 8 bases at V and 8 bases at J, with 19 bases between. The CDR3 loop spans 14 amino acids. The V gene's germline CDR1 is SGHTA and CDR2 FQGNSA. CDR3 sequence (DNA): TGTGCCAGCTCCCTCGGCCAACCGCCTTATGAGCAGTTCTTC. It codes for CASSLGQPPYEQFF.

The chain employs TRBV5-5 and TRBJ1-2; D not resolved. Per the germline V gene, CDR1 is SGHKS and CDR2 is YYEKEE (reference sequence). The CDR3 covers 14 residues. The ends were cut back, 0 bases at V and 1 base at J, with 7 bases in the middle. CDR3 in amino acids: CASSLVGGNYGYTF. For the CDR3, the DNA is TGTGCCAGCAGCTTGGTAGGTGGTAACTATGGCTACACCTTC.

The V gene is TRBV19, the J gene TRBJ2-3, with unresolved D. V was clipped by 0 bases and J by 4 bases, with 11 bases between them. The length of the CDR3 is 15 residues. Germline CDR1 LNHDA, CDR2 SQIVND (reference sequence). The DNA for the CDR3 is TGTGCCAGTAGTATAGATCTTGTCGAGTCAGATACGCAGTATTTT. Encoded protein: CASSIDLVESDTQYF.

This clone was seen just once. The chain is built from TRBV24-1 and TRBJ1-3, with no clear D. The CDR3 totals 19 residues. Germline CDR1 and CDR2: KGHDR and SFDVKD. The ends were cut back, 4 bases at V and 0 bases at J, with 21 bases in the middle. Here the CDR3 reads CATSEWQLINISSGNTIYF. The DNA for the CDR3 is TGTGCCACCAGTGAATGGCAGCTCATAAACATATCCTCTGGAAACACCATATATTTT.

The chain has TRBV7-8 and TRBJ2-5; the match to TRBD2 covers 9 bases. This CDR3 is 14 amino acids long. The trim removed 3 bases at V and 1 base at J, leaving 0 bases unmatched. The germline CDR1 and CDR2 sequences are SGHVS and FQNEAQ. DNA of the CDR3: TGTGCCAGCAGCTTTAGCGGGGGCCAAGAGACCCAGTACTTC. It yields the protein CASSFSGGQETQYF.

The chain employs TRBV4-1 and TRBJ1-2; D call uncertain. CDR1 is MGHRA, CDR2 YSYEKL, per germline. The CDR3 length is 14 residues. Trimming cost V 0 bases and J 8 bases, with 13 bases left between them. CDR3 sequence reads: CASSQEMGSRGYTF. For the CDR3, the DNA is TGCGCCAGCAGCCAAGAAATGGGGTCACGGGGCTACACCTTC.

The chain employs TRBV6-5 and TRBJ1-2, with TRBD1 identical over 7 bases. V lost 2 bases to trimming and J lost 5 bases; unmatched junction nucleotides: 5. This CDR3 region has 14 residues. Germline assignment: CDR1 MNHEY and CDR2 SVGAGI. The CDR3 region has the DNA TGTGCCAGCAGTTACACGGGACAGCAGTATGGCTACACCTTC. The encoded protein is CASSYTGQQYGYTF.

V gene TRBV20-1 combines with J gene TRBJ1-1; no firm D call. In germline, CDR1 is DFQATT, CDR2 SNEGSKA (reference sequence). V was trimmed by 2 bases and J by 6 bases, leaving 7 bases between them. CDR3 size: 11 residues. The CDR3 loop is CSARIVSEAFF. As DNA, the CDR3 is TGCAGTGCTAGAATTGTCTCTGAAGCTTTCTTT.

CDR3 loop: CASSLGGRGATGELFF. The CDR3 nucleotides read TGTGCCAGCAGCTTGGGTGGGAGAGGGGCCACCGGGGAGCTGTTTTTT. The rearrangement links TRBV5-4 to TRBJ2-2; tentatively, D is TRBD1 or TRBD2 (5 bases each). CDR3 size: 16 residues. Germline V lookup: CDR1 SGHNT, CDR2 YYREEE (reference sequence). Between the trimmed V and J ends, which lost 0 bases and 4 bases, there was a span of 13 bases.

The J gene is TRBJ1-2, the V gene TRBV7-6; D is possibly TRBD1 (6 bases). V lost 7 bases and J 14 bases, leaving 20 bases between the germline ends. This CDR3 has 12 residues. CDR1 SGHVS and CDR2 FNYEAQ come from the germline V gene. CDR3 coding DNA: TGTGCCAGCACCCTAGGGGGTCAGGCTCTTACCTTC. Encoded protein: CASTLGGQALTF.

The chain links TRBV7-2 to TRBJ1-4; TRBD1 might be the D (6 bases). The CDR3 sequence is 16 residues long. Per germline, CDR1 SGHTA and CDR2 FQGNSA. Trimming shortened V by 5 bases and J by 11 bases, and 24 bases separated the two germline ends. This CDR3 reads CASSPKDRTLRAKLFF. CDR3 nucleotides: TGTGCCAGCAGCCCCAAAGACAGGACCCTTAGAGCGAAACTGTTTTTT.

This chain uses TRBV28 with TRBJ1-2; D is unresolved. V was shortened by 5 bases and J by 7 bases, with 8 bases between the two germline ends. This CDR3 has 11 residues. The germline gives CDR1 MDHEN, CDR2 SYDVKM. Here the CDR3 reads CASSQGFGYTF. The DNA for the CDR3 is TGTGCCAGCAGTCAAGGGTTTGGCTACACCTTC.

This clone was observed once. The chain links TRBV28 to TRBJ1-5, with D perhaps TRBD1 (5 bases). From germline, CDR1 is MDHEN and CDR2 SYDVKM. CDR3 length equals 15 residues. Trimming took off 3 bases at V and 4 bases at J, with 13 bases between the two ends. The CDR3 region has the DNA TGTGCCAGCAGTTTCGCAGGGAGAGAGAATCAGCCCCAGCATTTT. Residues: CASSFAGRENQPQHF.

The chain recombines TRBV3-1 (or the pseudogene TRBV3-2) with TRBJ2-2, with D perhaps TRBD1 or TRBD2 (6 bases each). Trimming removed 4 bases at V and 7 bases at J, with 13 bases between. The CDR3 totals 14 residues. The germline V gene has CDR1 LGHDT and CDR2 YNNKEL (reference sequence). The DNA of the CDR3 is TGTGCCAGCAGCCGCCCCAAGGGGGGCGGGGAGCTGTTTTTT. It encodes CASSRPKGGGELFF.